A single sample is the source of the 16 T cell receptor beta chains below, sequenced in a study of blood T cells in healthy people across ages. It was with a sample-barcoded 5' primer and a J-beta primer mix that a second PCR of roughly 6 to 12 cycles was run. TCRdb reprocessed the 5' RACE reads with MiXCR, giving one entry per CDR3 protein. The sample has about 1,800,000 distinct CDR3 sequences, approximately 28% seen once; the top ten hold about 7.7%. The sequencing input was blood. Receptors were obtained from a woman in her twenties or thirties in good health.

The chain combines TRBV6-5 with TRBJ2-3, with 11 bases fitting TRBD2. J lost 2 bases, V lost 5 bases, and 6 bases had no gene match. This CDR3 comprises 16 residues. CDR1 and CDR2 (germline): MNHEY, SVGAGI. The CDR3 coding sequence is TGTGCCAGCAGTAGAGGGACTAGCGGAGACACAGATACGCAGTATTTT. As protein: CASSRGTSGDTDTQYF.

This clonotype showed up just a few times. The CDR3 sequence: CASSSVVGSGRDEQFF. For the CDR3, the DNA is TGTGCCAGCAGTTCTGTGGTTGGTAGCGGGAGGGATGAGCAGTTCTTC. This chain links TRBV12-3 or TRBV12-4 with TRBJ2-1; 11 nucleotides match TRBD2. The V and J ends lost 4 bases and 8 bases, in that order; junction bases with no gene match: 10. The CDR3 is 16 residues long.

As concerns this clonotype: This clone may be a read error of a much larger clone one base away. The rearrangement uses TRBV12-3 or TRBV12-4 and TRBJ2-4; 9 bases fit TRBD2. V shed 3 bases, J shed 13 bases, and the junction held 16 bases outside the gene matches. The CDR3 length is 16 residues. The CDR3: CASSFGEDRPSGTQYF. The CDR3 DNA reads as TGTGCCAGCAGTTTCGGGGAGGATAGACCTAGCGGGACGCAGTACTTC.

This clonotype was counted only a few times. One end of the junction is discordant with germline, which a read error may explain. The CDR3 DNA reads as TGTGCCACCAATGATAGGGGAATGAACACTGAAGCTTTCTTT. It is translated as CATNDRGMNTEAFF. This rearrangement joins TRBV24-1 to TRBJ1-1; tentative D call: TRBD1 (5 bases). The V gene's germline CDR1 is KGHDR and CDR2 SFDVKD. CDR3 length equals 14 residues.

The chain employs TRBV12-3 or TRBV12-4 and TRBJ1-1, with D unclear. The CDR3 contains 15 residues. V lost 8 bases, J lost 4 bases, and 20 bases lay in between. DNA for the CDR3: TGTGCCAGCGGGTGGGTCCTCCCCTTGAGCACTGAAGCTTTCTTT. Amino acids: CASGWVLPLSTEAFF.

A few counts support this clonotype. This sequence joins TRBV18 and TRBJ2-5; D gene unclear. CDR3 length: 14 amino acids. CDR1 and CDR2 from the germline V gene are KGHSH and LQKENI. V was cut by 3 bases and J by 1 base, with 9 bases left in between. CDR3 nucleotide sequence: TGTGCCAGCTCACCGGGTCGGAGCCAAGAGACCCAGTACTTC. Its translation: CASSPGRSQETQYF.

This clonotype was recorded once. The chain is built from TRBV27 and TRBJ2-1; D call uncertain. CDR1 is MNHEY, CDR2 SMNVEV, per germline (reference sequence). The CDR3 consists of 14 residues. The ends were cut back, 5 bases at V and 9 bases at J, with 17 bases in the middle. In DNA, the CDR3 is TGTGCCAGCAGTGGTGGGTTGGGGTTCGCTGAGCAGTTCTTC. Translated: CASSGGLGFAEQFF.

The sample holds a few counts of this clonotype. The chain joins TRBV10-3 to TRBJ2-3; 10 nucleotides match TRBD2. The CDR3 is 15 residues long. Trimming took 3 bases from V and 4 from J; bases not matched to a gene: 4. The germline gives CDR1 ENHRY, CDR2 SYGVKD. As DNA, the CDR3 is TGTGCCATCAGTGAACTAGCGGGGACCTCAGATACGCAGTATTTT. Its protein is CAISELAGTSDTQYF.

J is TRBJ2-5 and V is TRBV14, with D unresolved. CDR1 SGHDN and CDR2 FVKESK come from the germline V gene. Trimming removed 0 bases at V and 4 bases at J, with 9 bases between. This CDR3 spans 14 amino acids. The CDR3 protein is CASSQDNYGETQYF. The CDR3 DNA is TGTGCCAGCAGCCAAGATAATTACGGAGAGACCCAGTACTTC.

This clonotype was observed many times. The rearrangement uses TRBV12-3 or TRBV12-4 and TRBJ2-1, with TRBD1 matching over 9 bases. Trimming cost V 4 bases and J 5 bases; bases outside gene matches: 3. CDR3 length equals 14 residues. CDR3 loop: CASSYRDRDNEQFF. The DNA for the CDR3 is TGTGCCAGCAGTTACCGGGACAGGGACAATGAGCAGTTCTTC.

This clonotype was detected ten times or more. CDR3 nucleotide sequence: TGCAGTGCCTATAGCGGGGGGGCGACCTACGAGCAGTACTTC. As protein: CSAYSGGATYEQYF. The chain combines TRBV20-1 with TRBJ2-7; 11 nucleotides agree with TRBD2. Per the germline V gene, CDR1 is DFQATT and CDR2 is SNEGSKA (reference sequence). V shed 6 bases, J shed 2 bases, and the junction held 6 bases outside the gene matches. The CDR3 has 14 amino acids.

This clonotype was counted only a few times. The J gene is TRBJ2-5, the V gene TRBV12-3 or TRBV12-4, with no clear D. V was clipped by 6 bases and J by 7 bases, with 12 bases between them. This CDR3 is 12 amino acids long. The CDR3 sequence is CASRDPGTTQYF. The CDR3 bases are TGTGCCAGCAGGGACCCCGGAACGACCCAGTACTTC.

This chain connects TRBV6-5 to TRBJ1-1; D ambiguous. With 5 bases removed from V and 5 bases from J, the gap between germline ends came to 9 bases. Germline V lookup: CDR1 MNHEY, CDR2 SVGAGI. The CDR3 length is 12 residues. The CDR3 is CASSHLGTEAFF. CDR3 nucleotides: TGTGCCAGCAGTCACCTTGGAACTGAAGCTTTCTTT.

The V gene is TRBV6-4, the J gene TRBJ1-5; TRBD1 matches at 8 bases. The trim removed 2 bases at V and 7 bases at J, leaving 1 base unmatched. This CDR3 contains 13 residues. Per germline, CDR1 MRHNA and CDR2 SNTAGT. This CDR3 is CASSDTGGQPQHF. The CDR3 region has the DNA TGTGCCAGCAGTGACACAGGGGGACAGCCCCAGCATTTT.

Regarding this clonotype: Relative to the germline gene, one junction end is altered; a read error may explain this. This chain joins TRBV28 and TRBJ2-3; D may correspond to TRBD1 or TRBD2 (6 bases each). Germline CDR1 is MDHEN and CDR2 is SYDVKM. The CDR3 sequence is 14 residues long. The CDR3 loop is CASRLGSGAVTLYF. The CDR3 DNA sequence: TGTGCCAGCAGGTTAGGATCGGGGGCAGTGACGCTGTATTTT.

In its sample, this clonotype was seen a few times. The chain combines TRBV12-3 or TRBV12-4 with TRBJ1-5; D possibly corresponds to TRBD1 (5 bases). The V and J ends lost 5 bases and 3 bases respectively, with 11 bases between them. There are 14 residues in the CDR3. CDR3 in DNA: TGTGCCAGCAGTGTGCAGGGCGACAATCAGCCCCAGCATTTT. As protein: CASSVQGDNQPQHF.